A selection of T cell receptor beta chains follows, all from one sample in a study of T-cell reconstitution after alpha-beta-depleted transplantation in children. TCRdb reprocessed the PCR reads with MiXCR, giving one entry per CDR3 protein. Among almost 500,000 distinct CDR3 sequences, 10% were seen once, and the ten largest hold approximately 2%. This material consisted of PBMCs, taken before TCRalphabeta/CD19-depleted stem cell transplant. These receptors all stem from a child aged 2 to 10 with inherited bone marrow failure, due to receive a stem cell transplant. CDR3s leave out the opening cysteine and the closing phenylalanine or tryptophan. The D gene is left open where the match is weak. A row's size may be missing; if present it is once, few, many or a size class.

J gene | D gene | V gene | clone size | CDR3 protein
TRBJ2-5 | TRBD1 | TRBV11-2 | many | ASSLEKRQGGETQY
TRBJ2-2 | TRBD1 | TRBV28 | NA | ASSRGTATTGELF
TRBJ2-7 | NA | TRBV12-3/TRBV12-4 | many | ASRQFGRGKAEQY
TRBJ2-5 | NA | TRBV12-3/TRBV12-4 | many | ASSFFLGGDQETQY
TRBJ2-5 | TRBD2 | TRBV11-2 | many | ASSFGGQETQY
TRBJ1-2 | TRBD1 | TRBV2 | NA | ASRPGQGAPTYT
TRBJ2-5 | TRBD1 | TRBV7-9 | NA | ASSLTGTGASGTQY
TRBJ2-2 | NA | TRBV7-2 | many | ASSLDLGGLF
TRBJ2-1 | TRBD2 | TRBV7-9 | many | ASNIGPSSGVYNEQF
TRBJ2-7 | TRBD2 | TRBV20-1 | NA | SAGERLAGVHYEQY
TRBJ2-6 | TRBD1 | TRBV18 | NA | ASSPLTGGPRSGANVLT
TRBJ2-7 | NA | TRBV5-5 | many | ASSARTVMDEQY
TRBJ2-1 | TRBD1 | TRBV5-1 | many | ASSRTGGNEQF
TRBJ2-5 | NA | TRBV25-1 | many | ASSDLEETQY
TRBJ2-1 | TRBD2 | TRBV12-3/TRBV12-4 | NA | ASRVGGGADEQF
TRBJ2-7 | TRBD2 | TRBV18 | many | ASSPDLGLADSYEQY
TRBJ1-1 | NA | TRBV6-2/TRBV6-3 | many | ASAGYLGMNTEAF
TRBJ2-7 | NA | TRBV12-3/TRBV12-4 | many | ASGPRRLEQY
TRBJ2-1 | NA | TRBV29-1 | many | TTSGGGAGYNEQF
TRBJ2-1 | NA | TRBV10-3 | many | AINNGSSYNEQF
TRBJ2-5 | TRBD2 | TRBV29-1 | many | SVALAGVETQY
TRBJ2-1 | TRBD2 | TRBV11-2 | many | ASSSLAGAFYNEQF
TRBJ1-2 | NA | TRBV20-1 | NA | SARDGRNNYGYT
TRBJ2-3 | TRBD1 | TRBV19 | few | ASSRDRSTDTQY
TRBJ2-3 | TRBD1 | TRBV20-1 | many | SASRDRSTDTQY
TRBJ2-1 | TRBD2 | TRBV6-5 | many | ASSYRWTSGRVNEQF
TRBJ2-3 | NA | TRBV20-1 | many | SASGGHSTDTQY
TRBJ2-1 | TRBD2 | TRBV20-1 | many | SATGTSGPVDNEQF
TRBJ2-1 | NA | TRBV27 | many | ASSHSVGNEQF
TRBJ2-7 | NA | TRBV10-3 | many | AISEYTDAYEQY
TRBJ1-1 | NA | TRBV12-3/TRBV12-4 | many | ASTLKAEAF
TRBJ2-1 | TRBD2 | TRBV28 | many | ASSPRTRLYNEQF
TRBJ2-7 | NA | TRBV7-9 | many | ASSYAGVGGEQY
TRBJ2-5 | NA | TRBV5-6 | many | ASSPGQTEETQY
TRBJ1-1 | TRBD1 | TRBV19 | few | ASSIITGGWTEAF
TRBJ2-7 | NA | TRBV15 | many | ATSRAWGARSNEQY
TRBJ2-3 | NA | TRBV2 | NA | ASSELNKDTQY
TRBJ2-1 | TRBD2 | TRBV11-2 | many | ASSLEASGTSYNEQF
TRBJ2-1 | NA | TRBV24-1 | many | ATSDPSRVNNEQF
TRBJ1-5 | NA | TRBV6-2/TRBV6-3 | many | ASSKGGGNQPQH
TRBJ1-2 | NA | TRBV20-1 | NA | SAPTLTGVANYGYT
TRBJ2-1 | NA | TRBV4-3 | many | ASSQVLRTDNNEQF
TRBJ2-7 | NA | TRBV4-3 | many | ASSQVSANTHYEQY
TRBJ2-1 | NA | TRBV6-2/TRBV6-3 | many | ASSYGGNRNEQF
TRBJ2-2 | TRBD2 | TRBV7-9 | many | ASSFASGSNTGELF
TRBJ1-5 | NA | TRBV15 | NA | ATSRDTQAGFSGNQPQH
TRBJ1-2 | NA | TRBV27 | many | ASSLGGQSYGYT
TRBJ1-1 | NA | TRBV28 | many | ASSFYRDTEAF
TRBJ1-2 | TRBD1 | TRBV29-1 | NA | SVATGKYGYT
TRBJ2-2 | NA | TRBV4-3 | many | ASSPLHTRGANTGELF
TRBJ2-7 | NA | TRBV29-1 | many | SVAGQTPYEQY
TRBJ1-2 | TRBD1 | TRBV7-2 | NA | ASSPDRGLVGYT
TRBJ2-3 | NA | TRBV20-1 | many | SARLAAADTQY
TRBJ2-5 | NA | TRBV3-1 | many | ASSQDALAETQY
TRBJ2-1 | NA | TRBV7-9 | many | ASSFRGRSSYNEQF
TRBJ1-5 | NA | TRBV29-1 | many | SVALNQPQH
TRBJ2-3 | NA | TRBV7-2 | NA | ASSLAPGPTHTDTQY
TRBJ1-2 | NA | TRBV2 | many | ASSGGNYGYT
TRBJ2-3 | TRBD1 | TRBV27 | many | ASSTRDRGLGGVPQY
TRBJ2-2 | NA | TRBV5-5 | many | ASSGGRGWSGELF